This T cell receptor beta chain was captured in a study of metastatic and nonmetastatic thyroid tumors. Study context: For malignant and benign thyroid patients, tumor or nodule tissue and blood were the sources whose repertoires were compared. Study results and caveats: Benign nodules reportedly had significantly lower TCR beta diversity than malignant thyroid tumors in blood and tumor.

V lost 6 bases and J 4 bases, leaving 18 bases between the germline ends. The CDR3 runs 15 residues. Germline V gives CDR1 LNHDA, CDR2 SQIVND (reference sequence). Judged by abundance, this clone is medium-sized. Its antigen remains unknown. Authors' data handling: Across clinicopathological groups, CDR3 differences served as the basis for building a distant-metastasis classifier for papillary thyroid cancer. TCRdb re-called the PCR reads via MiXCR. These V and J calls derive from TCRdb rather than the authors' analysis. In the table there are about 19,000 clones, 25% to 30% of which are singletons. Every patient underwent thyroid surgery untreated.

This rearrangement joins TRBV19 to TRBJ1-2; possible D gene TRBD1, 6 bases. This TCR was sampled from a male donor with papillary thyroid cancer or a benign thyroid nodule (not recorded which). Some clones in this sample may be carry-over from other donors' samples. The sample comprised blood. CDR3 DNA: TGTGCCAGTAGCCCCACGGGGGGCGGGTTCTATGGCTACACCTTC. Its protein product is CASSPTGGGFYGYTF. Full variable domain (outside the CDR3, taken from reference TRBV19 and TRBJ1-2): DGGITQSPKYLFRKEGQNVTLSCEQNLNHDAMYWYRQDPGQGLRLIYYSQIVNDFQKGDIAEGYSVSREKKESFPLTVTSAQKNPTAFYLCASSPTGGGFYGYTFGSGTRLTVV.